Shown below are 18 T cell receptor beta chains from a single sample sequenced in a study of T-cell memory formation after mild COVID-19. TCRdb passed the 5' RACE reads through MiXCR, listing each CDR3 protein once. The sample yields roughly 370,000 distinct CDR3 sequences, 16% seen once. Sequences were obtained from PBMCs or a T cell subset sorted from them (not recorded which). The receptors here all came from a man younger than 35 who had mild COVID-19 (a few samples of this study predate the infection). Cell type and time point are not known.

This clonotype has a handful of counts. The genes are TRBV5-1 and TRBJ2-3, with D possibly TRBD2 on 6 matching bases. V shed 4 bases and J shed 3 bases, with 18 bases lying between them. The CDR3 sequence is 16 residues long. Per the germline V gene, CDR1 is SGHRS and CDR2 is YFSETQ. The CDR3 nucleotides read TGCGCCAGCAGCCCACGGGGAGGCGAAACTACAGATACGCAGTATTTT. This encodes CASSPRGGETTDTQYF.

The chain combines TRBV29-1 with TRBJ2-7, with D possibly TRBD2 on 7 matching bases. The V gene lost 3 bases and the J gene lost 1 base, with 13 bases spanning the gap. Germline-derived CDR1 and CDR2 are SQVTM and ANQGSEA. CDR3 size: 14 residues. The CDR3 coding sequence is TGCAGCGTTGAGGGGGGGGCTGGGTCCTACGAGCAGTACTTC. This encodes CSVEGGAGSYEQYF.

The chain couples TRBV7-9 to TRBJ2-4; TRBD1 agrees at 7 bases. The CDR3 consists of 20 residues. Trimming took 2 bases from V and 2 from J; bases not matched to a gene: 18. Germline V gene sequence: CDR1 SEHNR, CDR2 FQNEAQ (reference sequence). The DNA for the CDR3 is TGTGCCAGCAGCTTATTTTCGACAGGGATTTTCCCTCTACCCAAAAACATTCAGTACTTC. Translating it yields CASSLFSTGIFPLPKNIQYF.

The chain combines TRBV12-3 or TRBV12-4 with TRBJ2-3, with 8 bases that match TRBD2. V shed 3 bases and J 2 bases; nucleotides not matched to a gene: 4. The CDR3 consists of 15 residues. CDR3 protein: CASSLGRGVTDTQYF. The CDR3 nucleotides are TGTGCCAGCAGTTTGGGGCGGGGGGTCACAGATACGCAGTATTTT.

This clonotype showed up just a few times. The chain recombines TRBV28 with TRBJ2-5; unclear D gene. Trimming took 3 bases from V and 4 from J, leaving 15 bases between them. This CDR3 has 15 amino acids. Germline V CDR1 and CDR2: MDHEN, SYDVKM. The CDR3: CASSFSTAAGETQYF. The DNA of the CDR3 is TGTGCCAGCAGTTTCTCGACCGCCGCAGGAGAGACCCAGTACTTC.

The rearrangement uses TRBV4-2 and TRBJ1-2, with TRBD1 identical over 9 bases. Germline V gene lookup returns CDR1 LGHNA and CDR2 YNFKEQ. Trimming cost V 3 bases and J 7 bases; bases outside gene matches: 12. The CDR3 covers 16 residues. The CDR3 DNA reads TGTGCCAGCAGCCACCTACCGGGACAGGGATTGAGTGGCTACACCTTC. Its protein is CASSHLPGQGLSGYTF.

The gene calls are TRBV1 and TRBJ2-3. TRBV1 is flagged as a pseudogene. This CDR3 comprises 15 residues. In DNA, the CDR3 is TGCACCAGCAGCCCCGCCGCGCTTAGCACAGATACGCAGTATTTT. Protein product: CTSSPAALSTDTQYF.

This clonotype has more than one count but fewer than ten. The chain uses TRBV29-1 and TRBJ2-2; weak D call: TRBD1 (6 bases). This CDR3 region has 13 residues. V lost 6 bases and J lost 0, with 8 bases in between. Germline assignment: CDR1 SQVTM and CDR2 ANQGSEA. This CDR3 is CSVGTPNTGELFF. In DNA, the CDR3 is TGCAGCGTCGGGACACCGAACACCGGGGAGCTGTTTTTT.

This clonotype was detected only a few times. CDR3 bases: TGCGCCAGCGATGGGCCTAGCGGGGATTACAATGAGCAGTTCTTC. Translating gives CASDGPSGDYNEQFF. This sequence joins TRBV5-1 and TRBJ2-1; 9 nucleotides match TRBD2. From germline, CDR1 is SGHRS and CDR2 YFSETQ. The V and J ends lost 7 bases and 4 bases, in that order; junction bases with no gene match: 9. CDR3 length: 15 amino acids.

The V call is TRBV7-9, the J call TRBJ1-2; 9 bases align to TRBD1. This CDR3 is built from 14 residues. J gave up 8 bases and V 7 bases, and 11 bases lay outside the gene matches. Germline lookup yields CDR1 SEHNR and CDR2 FQNEAQ (reference sequence). The CDR3 DNA follows: TGTGCCAGCACACCCCAACAGGGGGCGCTGGGCTACACCTTC. This translates into CASTPQQGALGYTF. The full variable domain, with the rest looked up from reference TRBV7-9 and TRBJ1-2, is DTGVSQNPRHKITKRGQNVTFRCDPISEHNRLYWYRQTLGQGPEFLTYFQNEAQLEKSRLLSDRFSAERPKGSFSTLEIQRTEQGDSAMYLCASTPQQGALGYTFGSGTRLTVV.

The J gene is TRBJ1-2, the V gene TRBV20-1, with TRBD1 as a possible D gene (6 bases). The CDR3 has 14 amino acids. Germline V CDR1 and CDR2: DFQATT, SNEGSKA (reference sequence). V was shortened by 5 bases and J by 0 bases, with 13 bases between the two germline ends. CDR3 nucleotide sequence: TGCAGTGCTCCTGGGGGGCCAACTAACTATGGCTACACCTTC. Protein sequence: CSAPGGPTNYGYTF.

This sequence joins TRBV7-2 and TRBJ2-3, with 11 positions matching TRBD1. J was trimmed by 2 bases and V by 5 bases; bases with no gene match: 12. Germline CDR1 is SGHTA and CDR2 is FQGNSA. The CDR3 spans 18 residues. The CDR3 is CASSVPGTGGPPTDTQYF. In nucleotides, the CDR3 is TGTGCCAGCAGCGTACCGGGGACAGGGGGTCCCCCCACAGATACGCAGTATTTT. Supplemented by reference TRBV7-2 and TRBJ2-3, the full variable domain reads GAGVSQSPSNKVTEKGKDVELRCDPISGHTALYWYRQSLGQGLEFLIYFQGNSAPDKSGLPSDRFSAERTGGSVSTLTIQRTQQEDSAVYLCASSVPGTGGPPTDTQYFGPGTRLTVL.

The genes are TRBV7-2 and TRBJ2-2, with D possibly being TRBD1 or TRBD2 (5 bases each). Deletions cut 2 bases from V and 2 bases from J, with 12 bases between. The V gene's germline CDR1 is SGHTA and CDR2 FQGNSA. The CDR3 has 16 amino acids. CDR3 residues: CASSLRGGFNTGELFF. As DNA, the CDR3 is TGTGCCAGCAGCTTAAGGGGCGGGTTTAACACCGGGGAGCTGTTTTTT.

The table lists this clonotype with a few counts. This rearrangement joins TRBV7-6 to TRBJ2-3, with 11 bases aligning to TRBD1. Germline CDR1 is SGHVS and CDR2 is FNYEAQ. The junction had 7 bases not matched to a gene; V was cut back by 3 bases and J by 5 bases. This CDR3 contains 16 residues. The CDR3 spells CASSLPRTGGRDTQYF. Written as DNA, the CDR3 is TGTGCCAGCAGCTTGCCCCGGACAGGGGGCAGAGATACGCAGTATTTT.

About this clonotype: Likely a read error: the CDR3 ends without its conserved phenylalanine or tryptophan. The genes are TRBV5-5 and TRBJ1-1, with D possibly TRBD1 on 6 matching bases. The CDR3 is made up of 14 amino acids. With 7 bases removed from V and 4 bases from J, the gap between germline ends came to 17 bases. The V gene's germline CDR1 is SGHKS and CDR2 YYEKEE (reference sequence). The CDR3 region is CASHRGGLSTEAFL. The CDR3 DNA follows: TGTGCCAGCCACCGGGGGGGCCTGAGCACTGAAGCTTTCCTT.

The chain combines TRBV12-3 or TRBV12-4 with TRBJ2-7; D gene unclear. V was trimmed by 11 bases and J by 2 bases, leaving 7 bases between them. CDR3 length: 10 residues. This CDR3 reads CASAAYEQYV. CDR3 nucleotides: TGTGCCTCCGCGGCCTACGAGCAGTACGTC.

V and J are TRBV6-6 and TRBJ2-7, with 11 bases lining up with TRBD1. V shed 4 bases, J shed 5 bases, and the junction held 1 base outside the gene matches. The CDR3 has 13 residues. The germline V gene encodes CDR1 MNHNY and CDR2 SVGAGI (reference sequence). CDR3 in amino acids: CASSWDRGDEQYF. The CDR3 DNA follows: TGTGCCAGCAGTTGGGACAGGGGGGACGAGCAGTACTTC.

The chain uses TRBV29-1 and TRBJ2-3, with unresolved D. The CDR3 length is 10 residues. CDR1 SQVTM and CDR2 ANQGSEA come from the germline V gene. Trimming left V 4 bases short and J 6 bases short, with 5 bases between. The CDR3 loop reads CSVGSDTQYF. CDR3 in DNA: TGCAGCGTTGGGTCCGATACGCAGTATTTT.